These T cell receptor beta chains were read from a single sample in a study of response to subunit inactivated influenza vaccine. MiXCR was run by TCRdb on the RT-PCR reads, yielding one entry per CDR3 protein. The sample gives about half a million distinct CDR3 sequences, 7.5% to 8.5% of which show up once; around 13% is in the top ten. The source was PBMCs from blood, collected approximately 25 months after vaccination. The source of these receptors is a man in his fifties or sixties who received an inactivated influenza vaccine. CDR3s include the opening cysteine and the closing phenylalanine or tryptophan. A D gene is named only where the DNA matches it firmly. Expanded clones get a size class; other rows say once, few or many, or leave the size out.

d_call	v_call	j_call	clone_size	cdr3_length	cdr3_nt	cdr3_aa
.	TRBV6-6	TRBJ2-1	.	13	TGTGCCAGCAGTTACCACCCGGACAATGAGCAGTTCTTC	CASSYHPDNEQFF
.	TRBV7-9	TRBJ2-1	many	13	TGTGCCAGCAGCCCTACCGACTACAATGAGCAGTTCTTC	CASSPTDYNEQFF
.	TRBV6-5	TRBJ2-7	.	14	TGTGCCAGCAGTTTCGGGGGCCCCTCCTACGAGCAGCACTTC	CASSFGGPSYEQHF
.	TRBV27	TRBJ2-3	few	16	TGTGCCAGCAGTCCCAAGGAGCGGTTCCGCACAGATACGCAGTATTTT	CASSPKERFRTDTQYF
TRBD2	TRBV5-1	TRBJ2-1	few	15	TGCGCCAGCAGCGGAGGGACTAGCGGGGCCAATGAGCAGTTCTTC	CASSGGTSGANEQFF
TRBD1	TRBV12-3/TRBV12-4	TRBJ1-2	few	12	TGTGCCAGCAGCCCGGACAGGGAAGGCTACACCTTC	CASSPDREGYTF
TRBD2	TRBV4-2	TRBJ2-3	.	16	TGTGCCAGCAGCCTCAACTCCGGGACTAGCGGGGGGGAGCAGTATTTT	CASSLNSGTSGGEQYF
.	TRBV20-1	TRBJ1-5	few	13	TGCAGTGCCCCCAGGGGCTATAATCAGCCCCAGCATTTT	CSAPRGYNQPQHF
.	TRBV5-6	TRBJ1-6	few	13	TGTGCCAGCAGCCAAAAACAGCGATCACCCCTCCACTTT	CASSQKQRSPLHF
.	TRBV7-2	TRBJ1-6	.	14	TGTGCCAGCAGCTTATCGTGGACGGGTTCACCCCTCCACTTT	CASSLSWTGSPLHF
TRBD1	TRBV7-2	TRBJ2-1	many	15	TGTGCCAGCAGCTCGGGACAGGGCCCCTACAATGAGCAGTTCTTC	CASSSGQGPYNEQFF
.	TRBV11-1	TRBJ1-4	many	18	TGTGCCAGCAGCTTACCCTATCTTAACAGGGACATTAATGAAAAACTGTTTTTT	CASSLPYLNRDINEKLFF
.	TRBV13	TRBJ2-7	.	15	TGTGCCAGCAGCTTAGGGGCGGGGGCGCTGAGCGAGCAGTACTTC	CASSLGAGALSEQYF
TRBD2	TRBV28	TRBJ2-2	.	15	TGTGCCAGCAGTACAGCGGGACTTAACACCGGGGAGCTGTTTTTT	CASSTAGLNTGELFF
TRBD2	TRBV6-2/TRBV6-3	TRBJ2-3	many	16	TGTGCCAGCAGTTACTCTGAGCGGGAGGGCCCTGATACGCAGTATTTT	CASSYSEREGPDTQYF